Only one count was recorded for the clone carrying this TCR beta chain. Every patient experienced relapse after autologous stem cell transplantation, and brentuximab vedotin exposure varied. Best response was recorded as complete response, partial response or progressive disease. The data were taken from a study of PD-1 blockade in classical Hodgkin lymphoma. This CDR3 has 14 residues. V dropped 10 bases and J dropped 3; count of bases not matched to a gene: 8. The V gene's germline CDR1 is MDHEN and CDR2 SYDVKM. Profiling relied on immunoSEQ multiplex PCR, and the TCRdb table lists in-frame clones only, not all of them. Of about 30,000 clones in the sample, about 70% are singletons; the top ten hold 3.5% to 4.5%.

Sequencing used peripheral blood mononuclear cells (PBMCs), obtained before the second cycle of nivolumab. The chain combines TRBV28 with TRBJ1-4; 7 nucleotides line up with TRBD1. The origin of this receptor is a human donor with classical Hodgkin lymphoma. CDR3 in amino acids: CAIKSGTANEKLFF. CDR3 nucleotide sequence: TGTGCCATCAAGTCCGGGACAGCTAATGAAAAACTGTTTTTT.